This TCR beta chain was captured by sequencing in a study of post-analysis software for immune sequencing data. Study-wide findings and caveats: Compared with controls, patients had more of five TRBV segments, including TRBV5-6, TRBV5-1 and TRBV20-1.

Trimming removed 5 bases from V and 3 bases from J, with 7 bases in between. Germline CDR1 is SGHTA and CDR2 is FQGNSA. This CDR3 region has 12 residues. Prepared TCR beta cDNA libraries contained unique molecular identifiers. TCRdb passed the PCR reads through MiXCR, listing each CDR3 protein once. Of about 810,000 distinct CDR3 sequences detected, about 50% appear once; the ten largest clones hold roughly 4.4%. Details on this clonotype: Its antigen remains unknown.

The chain joins TRBV7-2 to TRBJ2-5, with a tentative D call TRBD2 (6 bases). Sequenced material: blood. This clonotype was obtained from a girl aged 10 to 17 with multiple sclerosis. The CDR3 protein is CASSRTKETQYF. The CDR3 nucleotides are TGTGCCAGCAGCCGGACTAAAGAGACCCAGTACTTC.